This T cell receptor (beta chain) was sequenced during a study of early T cells in non-severe SARS-CoV-2 infection. Turning to the study itself: Bulk RNA taken from unsorted whole blood was sequenced, leaving chains unpaired.

The CDR3 is 13 amino acids. Trimming shortened V by 2 bases and J by 4 bases, and 6 bases separated the two germline ends. Germline CDR1 SGHVS, CDR2 FQNEAQ. Attachment of unique molecular identifiers to individual cDNA molecules was performed. One entry per CDR3 protein results from TCRdb running MiXCR on the 5' RACE reads. Of around 71,000 distinct CDR3 sequences in the sample, 9% to 10% were seen once. The sequence came from an adult who was a healthcare worker with PCR-confirmed SARS-CoV-2 infection or an uninfected control (not recorded which). The genes are TRBV7-8 and TRBJ2-1; D not resolved. Specimen: whole blood, collected at baseline. CDR3 coding DNA: TGTGCCAGCAGCTTAATCGAGTACAATGAGCAGTTCTTC. This translates into CASSLIEYNEQFF.